This T cell receptor beta chain comes out of a study of cytomegalovirus exposure and HLA in healthy donors. The study's findings and limits: Among TCR beta chains, those listed as cytomegalovirus-associated numbered some 170. Most TCR sequences showed up rarely, but some public TCRs showed up in many donors. There were a few CMV-associated chains whose specificity for CMV antigens was confirmed in vitro.

Method: immunoSEQ multiplex PCR; TCRdb's copy keeps in-frame clones and lacks some. This repertoire shows approximately 46,000 clones, roughly 92% found once; its top ten account for about 1.5%. V gave up 6 bases and J gave up 7 bases; unmatched junction bases: 9. Germline CDR1 reads SQVTM; CDR2 reads ANQGSEA. The CDR3 spans 12 residues. In regard to this clone: What it binds is not known.

The receptor's source is a man aged 18 to 30 in good health and CMV-seronegative. The sequenced material came from PBMCs. The genes are TRBV29-1 and TRBJ2-7, with 7 nucleotides matching TRBD1. The CDR3 nucleotides read TGCAGCGTGCGGTCGACAGGGTATGAGCAGTACTTC. Protein: CSVRSTGYEQYF.